This is a list of T cell receptor beta chains from one sample in a study of CD8 T cells in ankylosing spondylitis. TCRdb itself ran the 5' RACE reads through MiXCR, one entry per CDR3 protein. The table includes a few hundred thousand distinct CDR3 sequences, roughly 17% detected once. The specimen was blood, either unsorted or a sorted T cell fraction (not recorded which). Receptors were obtained from a male donor with ankylosing spondylitis. Both conserved end residues are part of each CDR3. Each record gives: clone size, J gene, V gene, D gene, CDR3 protein, CDR3 DNA. The D gene is left open where the match is weak. The size field is filled for only some rows; it gives once, few, many or a size class.

size: many
J: TRBJ2-1
V: TRBV5-5
D: TRBD1
CDR3: CASSLLGQGTNEQFF
DNA: TGTGCCAGCAGCTTGCTGGGACAGGGGACCAATGAGCAGTTCTTC

size: .
J: TRBJ2-7
V: TRBV30
D: .
CDR3: CAWSFSEEQYF
DNA: TGTGCCTGGAGTTTTAGCGAAGAGCAGTACTTC

size: many
J: TRBJ2-7
V: TRBV10-3
D: TRBD1
CDR3: CAISGGTGIYEQYF
DNA: TGTGCCATCAGTGGGGGGACAGGAATCTACGAGCAGTACTTC

size: once
J: TRBJ1-3
V: TRBV5-6
D: TRBD1
CDR3: CASSLVGESDRALPSSGNTIYF
DNA: TGTGCCAGCAGCTTGGTTGGGGAGTCGGACAGGGCACTACCAAGCTCTGGAAACACCATATATTTT

size: many
J: TRBJ2-2
V: TRBV5-1
D: TRBD2
CDR3: CASNAGTSGITGELFF
DNA: TGCGCCAGCAATGCGGGGACTAGCGGGATCACCGGGGAGCTGTTTTTT

size: few
J: TRBJ1-1
V: TRBV10-1
D: .
CDR3: CASSMGNTEAFF
DNA: TGCGCCAGCAGCATGGGGAACACTGAAGCTTTCTTT

size: many
J: TRBJ2-7
V: TRBV12-3/TRBV12-4
D: TRBD1
CDR3: CASRTWDSSYEQYF
DNA: TGTGCCAGCAGGACATGGGACAGCTCCTACGAGCAGTACTTC

size: .
J: TRBJ2-5
V: TRBV6-5
D: .
CDR3: CASSSYSGTGFGETQYF
DNA: TGTGCCAGCAGTTCCTATAGCGGGACAGGTTTTGGAGAGACCCAGTACTTC

size: .
J: TRBJ2-2
V: TRBV9
D: .
CDR3: CASTPRGAVELFF
DNA: TGTGCCAGCACCCCCCGGGGAGCCGTGGAGCTGTTTTTT

size: .
J: TRBJ1-4
V: TRBV6-5
D: .
CDR3: CASSYPGGTNEKLFF
DNA: TGTGCCAGCAGTTATCCGGGGGGCACTAATGAAAAACTGTTTTTT

size: few
J: TRBJ2-5
V: TRBV20-1
D: TRBD1
CDR3: CSAEQGFQETQYF
DNA: TGCAGTGCTGAACAGGGGTTCCAAGAGACCCAGTACTTC

size: few
J: TRBJ1-3
V: TRBV6-2/TRBV6-3
D: .
CDR3: CASSLTRGISGNTIYF
DNA: TGTGCCAGCAGCCTCACCCGGGGCATCTCTGGAAACACCATATATTTT

size: many
J: TRBJ2-5
V: TRBV7-2
D: TRBD2
CDR3: CASSARLASEETQYF
DNA: TGTGCCAGCAGCGCCAGACTAGCAAGCGAAGAGACCCAGTACTTC

size: few
J: TRBJ2-2
V: TRBV6-2/TRBV6-3
D: .
CDR3: CASSYAGIITGELFF
DNA: TGTGCCAGCAGTTACGCGGGAATTATTACCGGGGAGCTGTTTTTT

size: .
J: TRBJ2-2
V: TRBV11-2
D: .
CDR3: CASSLGVVLGPGESGELFF
DNA: TGTGCCAGCAGCTTAGGGGTCGTCCTGGGCCCGGGGGAGTCCGGGGAGCTGTTTTTT

size: .
J: TRBJ2-7
V: TRBV27
D: .
CDR3: CATRRGFPYEQYF
DNA: TGTGCCACTCGGAGAGGGTTTCCCTACGAGCAGTACTTC

size: .
J: TRBJ1-4
V: TRBV5-1
D: TRBD1
CDR3: CASSSDRGPYEKLFF
DNA: TGCGCCAGCAGTTCCGACAGGGGGCCGTATGAAAAACTGTTTTTT

size: many
J: TRBJ2-5
V: TRBV6-1
D: TRBD1
CDR3: CASRGRNMDRTQETQYF
DNA: TGTGCCAGCAGGGGCCGGAATATGGACAGGACCCAAGAGACCCAGTACTTC

size: .
J: TRBJ1-6
V: TRBV6-5
D: TRBD1
CDR3: CASSYSSGGSSYNSPLHF
DNA: TGTGCCAGCAGTTACTCCTCAGGGGGTAGCTCCTATAATTCACCCCTCCACTTT

size: few
J: TRBJ1-1
V: TRBV6-1
D: .
CDR3: CASPVGGPDTEAFF
DNA: TGTGCCAGCCCCGTGGGGGGGCCGGACACTGAAGCTTTCTTT

size: .
J: TRBJ1-2
V: TRBV29-1
D: TRBD1
CDR3: CSVLTGTYGYTF
DNA: TGCAGCGTCCTGACAGGGACCTATGGCTACACCTTC

size: .
J: TRBJ2-7
V: TRBV20-1
D: .
CDR3: CSANPSRGLFSYEQYF
DNA: TGCAGTGCCAACCCTTCCAGGGGACTCTTCTCCTACGAGCAGTACTTC

size: many
J: TRBJ2-1
V: TRBV9
D: TRBD2
CDR3: CASSKRTSPVRYNEQFF
DNA: TGTGCCAGCAGCAAACGGACTAGTCCAGTGCGGTACAATGAGCAGTTCTTC

size: many
J: TRBJ2-3
V: TRBV12-3/TRBV12-4
D: .
CDR3: CASSSRGSTDTQYF
DNA: TGTGCCAGCAGTTCCCGGGGTAGCACAGATACGCAGTATTTT

size: .
J: TRBJ1-5
V: TRBV3-1
D: TRBD1
CDR3: CASSSGTVTNQPQHF
DNA: TGTGCCAGCAGCTCCGGGACAGTTACCAATCAGCCCCAGCATTTT

size: .
J: TRBJ1-1
V: TRBV20-1
D: TRBD1
CDR3: CSARHGTANTEAFF
DNA: TGCAGTGCTAGGCACGGGACAGCGAACACTGAAGCTTTCTTT

size: .
J: TRBJ2-1
V: TRBV5-1
D: .
CDR3: CASSLAVPTNEQFF
DNA: TGCGCCAGCAGCTTGGCAGTACCGACCAATGAGCAGTTCTTC

size: .
J: TRBJ1-2
V: TRBV7-9
D: TRBD1
CDR3: CASSLVGTGENYGYTF
DNA: TGTGCCAGCAGCTTAGTTGGGACAGGGGAAAACTATGGCTACACCTTC

size: few
J: TRBJ2-1
V: TRBV5-1
D: TRBD2
CDR3: CASSGGRVSNEQFF
DNA: TGCGCCAGCAGTGGGGGGAGGGTGAGTAATGAGCAGTTCTTC

size: .
J: TRBJ2-3
V: TRBV6-1
D: TRBD2
CDR3: CASSPTSGRITDTQYF
DNA: TGTGCCAGCAGCCCGACTAGCGGGAGAATCACAGATACGCAGTATTTT

size: few
J: TRBJ1-1
V: TRBV12-3/TRBV12-4
D: TRBD1
CDR3: CASRPRQGNTEAFF
DNA: TGTGCCAGCAGGCCGCGACAGGGGAACACTGAAGCTTTCTTT

size: .
J: TRBJ2-1
V: TRBV6-2/TRBV6-3
D: .
CDR3: CASSRLHEQFF
DNA: TGTGCCAGCAGTAGGCTTCATGAGCAGTTCTTC

size: .
J: TRBJ2-3
V: TRBV6-5
D: .
CDR3: CASSLLSGTDTQYF
DNA: TGTGCCAGCAGTTTGCTCTCGGGCACAGATACGCAGTATTTT

size: .
J: TRBJ1-2
V: TRBV11-2
D: .
CDR3: CASSAGQYYGYTF
DNA: TGTGCCAGCAGCGCAGGACAGTACTATGGCTACACCTTC

size: .
J: TRBJ1-5
V: TRBV6-1
D: TRBD1
CDR3: CAISEALGQPIYSNQPQHF
DNA: TGTGCCATCAGTGAAGCTCTGGGACAGCCCATCTATAGCAATCAGCCCCAGCATTTT

size: .
J: TRBJ1-1
V: TRBV12-3/TRBV12-4
D: TRBD1
CDR3: CASSQRTGAITEAFF
DNA: TGTGCCAGCAGTCAAAGGACAGGGGCCATCACTGAAGCTTTCTTT

size: few
J: TRBJ1-2
V: TRBV3-1
D: .
CDR3: CASRSDRGRGYTF
DNA: TGTGCCAGCAGGTCCGATCGAGGGAGAGGCTACACCTTC

size: few
J: TRBJ2-1
V: TRBV2
D: TRBD1
CDR3: CASSRGDRGYNEQFF
DNA: TGTGCCAGCTCAAGAGGGGACAGGGGTTACAATGAGCAGTTCTTC

size: many
J: TRBJ2-5
V: TRBV4-3
D: .
CDR3: CASSPEVRLEQETQYF
DNA: TGCGCCAGCAGCCCCGAAGTCCGCCTTGAACAAGAGACCCAGTACTTC

size: few
J: TRBJ1-1
V: TRBV27
D: .
CDR3: CASSSPPEQGAAFF
DNA: TGTGCCAGCAGTTCCCCCCCGGAACAGGGTGCAGCTTTCTTT

size: .
J: TRBJ2-3
V: TRBV20-1
D: TRBD1
CDR3: CSARTGWIGTDTQYF
DNA: TGCAGTGCTAGGACAGGGTGGATAGGTACAGATACGCAGTATTTT

size: many
J: TRBJ2-1
V: TRBV5-5
D: TRBD2
CDR3: CASSFYLTGGTYNEQFF
DNA: TGTGCCAGCAGCTTTTATCTGACGGGGGGGACCTACAATGAGCAGTTCTTC

size: .
J: TRBJ1-5
V: TRBV20-1
D: .
CDR3: CSATAGQPQHF
DNA: TGCAGTGCCACAGCGGGTCAGCCCCAGCATTTT

size: .
J: TRBJ1-4
V: TRBV29-1
D: TRBD1
CDR3: CSVADRGGEKLFF
DNA: TGCAGCGTTGCCGACAGGGGCGGTGAAAAACTGTTTTTT

size: many
J: TRBJ1-5
V: TRBV12-3/TRBV12-4
D: TRBD1
CDR3: CASSRGLRNNQPQHF
DNA: TGTGCCAGCAGTAGGGGGCTTCGAAACAATCAGCCCCAGCATTTT

size: few
J: TRBJ1-2
V: TRBV7-2
D: TRBD1
CDR3: CASSAGQGGNYGYTF
DNA: TGTGCCAGCAGCGCCGGACAGGGTGGCAACTATGGCTACACCTTC

size: many
J: TRBJ2-3
V: TRBV29-1
D: .
CDR3: CSAAKGSGRTDTQYF
DNA: TGCAGCGCTGCTAAGGGGTCCGGCCGCACAGATACGCAGTATTTT

size: many
J: TRBJ1-1
V: TRBV5-1
D: .
CDR3: CASSPRPGRMNTEAFF
DNA: TGCGCCAGCAGCCCGCGTCCGGGACGGATGAACACTGAAGCTTTCTTT

size: .
J: TRBJ2-1
V: TRBV11-2
D: TRBD1
CDR3: CASSLIQGANEQFF
DNA: TGTGCCAGCAGCTTAATACAGGGGGCAAATGAGCAGTTCTTC

size: .
J: TRBJ2-3
V: TRBV6-1
D: TRBD2
CDR3: CASSPSGSGTDTQYF
DNA: TGTGCCAGCAGTCCTAGCGGGAGTGGCACAGATACGCAGTATTTT

size: .
J: TRBJ2-7
V: TRBV18
D: TRBD1
CDR3: CASSPNRGRGIHEQYF
DNA: TGTGCCAGCTCACCAAACCGGGGCAGGGGGATCCACGAGCAGTACTTC

size: few
J: TRBJ1-2
V: TRBV20-1
D: TRBD1
CDR3: CSASQGVGGYTF
DNA: TGCAGTGCTAGCCAGGGGGTCGGAGGCTACACCTTC

size: once
J: TRBJ2-7
V: TRBV20-1
D: TRBD1
CDR3: CSARVIISGTGGRDYEQYF
DNA: TGCAGTGCTAGAGTTATTATTTCCGGGACAGGGGGCCGAGACTACGAGCAGTACTTC

size: few
J: TRBJ2-5
V: TRBV2
D: TRBD1
CDR3: CASKLRGLGEETQYF
DNA: TGTGCCAGCAAGCTCAGGGGGCTTGGCGAAGAGACCCAGTACTTC

size: .
J: TRBJ2-3
V: TRBV12-5
D: .
CDR3: CASGLGLSDTQYF
DNA: TGTGCTAGTGGTTTGGGGCTCTCCGATACGCAGTATTTT

size: .
J: TRBJ2-7
V: TRBV27
D: .
CDR3: CASSLRGTLTLYEQYF
DNA: TGTGCCAGCAGTTTAAGGGGGACCCTTACGCTCTACGAGCAGTACTTC

size: .
J: TRBJ2-3
V: TRBV2
D: .
CDR3: CASSEDRFAQTDTQYF
DNA: TGTGCCAGCAGTGAAGATCGGTTTGCTCAAACAGATACGCAGTATTTT

size: few
J: TRBJ2-3
V: TRBV5-6
D: .
CDR3: CASSFWRELTDTQYF
DNA: TGTGCCAGCAGCTTCTGGCGGGAACTCACAGATACGCAGTATTTT

size: .
J: TRBJ2-5
V: TRBV12-3/TRBV12-4
D: TRBD2
CDR3: CASSFLLAGGRGETQYF
DNA: TGTGCCAGCAGTTTCTTGTTAGCGGGGGGGCGAGGGGAGACCCAGTACTTC